These T cell receptor beta chains were read from a single sample in a study of control samples from healthy donors and cancer patients. Method: immunoSEQ multiplex PCR; TCRdb's copy keeps in-frame clones and lacks some. The sample shows just under 75,000 clones, 87% of them seen only once. The sample was blood. These receptors were collected from a woman aged 45-60 years in good health. Both conserved end residues are part of each CDR3. A D gene is named only where the DNA matches it firmly. Some rows mark clone size as missing; the rest say once, few, many or name a class of expanded clone.

V gene: TRBV14
J gene: TRBJ2-1
CDR3 length: 13
clone size: .
D gene: .
CDR3 protein: CASSQSAFGEQFF
CDR3 DNA: TGTGCCAGCAGCCAATCGGCATTTGGCGAGCAGTTCTTC

V gene: TRBV30
J gene: TRBJ2-5
CDR3 length: 12
clone size: .
D gene: TRBD1
CDR3 protein: CAWGQEQETQYF
CDR3 DNA: TGTGCCTGGGGACAGGAGCAAGAGACCCAGTACTTC

V gene: TRBV7-2
J gene: TRBJ2-7
CDR3 length: 17
clone size: .
D gene: .
CDR3 protein: CASSFKSRGLSSYEQYF
CDR3 DNA: TGTGCCAGCAGCTTTAAATCCAGGGGACTAAGCTCCTACGAGCAGTACTTC

V gene: TRBV3-1/TRBV3-2
J gene: TRBJ2-7
CDR3 length: 14
clone size: .
D gene: TRBD2
CDR3 protein: CASTLTSGSHEQYF
CDR3 DNA: TGTGCCAGCACTTTGACTAGCGGGAGCCACGAGCAGTACTTC

V gene: TRBV3-1/TRBV3-2
J gene: TRBJ2-1
CDR3 length: 12
clone size: .
D gene: .
CDR3 protein: CASSQSQDVEFF
CDR3 DNA: TGTGCCAGCAGCCAATCACAGGACGTCGAGTTCTTC

V gene: TRBV5-8
J gene: TRBJ1-3
CDR3 length: 14
clone size: once
D gene: .
CDR3 protein: CASRPISSGNTIYF
CDR3 DNA: TGTGCCAGCAGACCCATTTCGTCTGGAAACACCATATATTTT

V gene: TRBV29-1
J gene: TRBJ1-2
CDR3 length: 13
clone size: .
D gene: .
CDR3 protein: CSVEEAGRRGYTF
CDR3 DNA: TGCAGCGTTGAAGAGGCGGGCCGGAGAGGCTACACCTTC

V gene: TRBV4-1
J gene: TRBJ1-1
CDR3 length: 14
clone size: once
D gene: .
CDR3 protein: CASSQVKLGTEAFF
CDR3 DNA: TGCGCCAGCAGCCAAGTCAAACTGGGGACTGAAGCTTTCTTT

V gene: TRBV30
J gene: TRBJ2-1
CDR3 length: 14
clone size: .
D gene: .
CDR3 protein: CAWGTTGLGNEQFF
CDR3 DNA: TGTGCCTGGGGTACTACGGGGCTCGGCAATGAGCAGTTCTTC

V gene: TRBV12-3/TRBV12-4
J gene: TRBJ2-3
CDR3 length: 11
clone size: .
D gene: .
CDR3 protein: CASSLGNTQYF
CDR3 DNA: TGTGCCAGCAGTTTAGGTAATACGCAGTATTTT

V gene: TRBV7-2
J gene: TRBJ2-7
CDR3 length: 14
clone size: .
D gene: TRBD2
CDR3 protein: CASRVGGNSHEQYF
CDR3 DNA: TGTGCCAGCAGGGTGGGGGGGAATAGCCACGAGCAGTACTTC

V gene: TRBV28
J gene: TRBJ1-4
CDR3 length: 16
clone size: .
D gene: .
CDR3 protein: CASTDSWGSTNEKLFF
CDR3 DNA: TGTGCCAGCACCGATTCCTGGGGCTCAACTAATGAAAAACTGTTTTTT

V gene: TRBV30
J gene: TRBJ2-5
CDR3 length: 12
clone size: .
D gene: .
CDR3 protein: CAWGTSQETQYF
CDR3 DNA: TGTGCCTGGGGGACATCTCAAGAGACCCAGTACTTC

V gene: TRBV6-5
J gene: TRBJ2-7
CDR3 length: 15
clone size: .
D gene: .
CDR3 protein: CASSYSQGGVDEQYF
CDR3 DNA: TGTGCCAGCAGTTACAGTCAGGGGGGGGTTGACGAGCAGTACTTC

V gene: TRBV6-6
J gene: TRBJ2-1
CDR3 length: 14
clone size: .
D gene: TRBD2
CDR3 protein: CASSLAGYYNEQFF
CDR3 DNA: TGTGCCAGCAGTTTAGCGGGGTACTACAATGAGCAGTTCTTC

V gene: TRBV19
J gene: TRBJ1-1
CDR3 length: 12
clone size: once
D gene: .
CDR3 protein: CASSMGSSEAFF
CDR3 DNA: TGTGCCAGTAGTATGGGAAGCAGTGAAGCTTTCTTT

V gene: TRBV28
J gene: TRBJ1-3
CDR3 length: 17
clone size: .
D gene: TRBD1
CDR3 protein: CASSLSSTGGSGNTIYF
CDR3 DNA: TGTGCCAGCAGTCTCTCGTCCACAGGGGGCTCTGGAAACACCATATATTTT

V gene: TRBV11-2
J gene: TRBJ2-1
CDR3 length: 14
clone size: .
D gene: .
CDR3 protein: CASSFKVLYNEQFF
CDR3 DNA: TGTGCCAGCAGCTTCAAGGTGCTCTACAATGAGCAGTTCTTC

V gene: TRBV7-9
J gene: TRBJ2-3
CDR3 length: 18
clone size: .
D gene: .
CDR3 protein: CASSSSWGGTETTDTQYF
CDR3 DNA: TGTGCCAGCAGCTCGTCGTGGGGAGGGACAGAAACCACAGATACGCAGTATTTT

V gene: TRBV10-3
J gene: TRBJ2-5
CDR3 length: 16
clone size: .
D gene: TRBD2
CDR3 protein: CAISATSGSPQETQYF
CDR3 DNA: TGTGCCATCAGTGCGACTAGCGGGAGCCCACAAGAGACCCAGTACTTC

V gene: TRBV19
J gene: TRBJ1-5
CDR3 length: 12
clone size: .
D gene: .
CDR3 protein: CASSSQAGPQHF
CDR3 DNA: TGTGCCAGTAGCTCCCAGGCGGGGCCCCAGCATTTT

V gene: TRBV30
J gene: TRBJ2-1
CDR3 length: 18
clone size: .
D gene: .
CDR3 protein: CAWRPRTIIAEYNNEQFF
CDR3 DNA: TGTGCCTGGAGACCCCGAACAATAATAGCGGAGTATAACAATGAGCAGTTCTTC

V gene: TRBV27
J gene: TRBJ2-7
CDR3 length: 14
clone size: .
D gene: TRBD1
CDR3 protein: CASSLGTDAYEQYF
CDR3 DNA: TGTGCCAGCAGTTTAGGGACAGACGCCTACGAGCAGTACTTC

V gene: TRBV28
J gene: TRBJ2-2
CDR3 length: 15
clone size: .
D gene: TRBD1
CDR3 protein: CASHWGTVNTGELFF
CDR3 DNA: TGTGCCAGCCACTGGGGGACAGTGAACACCGGGGAGCTGTTTTTT

V gene: TRBV5-1
J gene: TRBJ1-1
CDR3 length: 13
clone size: .
D gene: .
CDR3 protein: CASSFGQNTEAFF
CDR3 DNA: TGCGCCAGCAGCTTCGGGCAAAACACTGAAGCTTTCTTT

V gene: TRBV5-1
J gene: TRBJ2-1
CDR3 length: 14
clone size: .
D gene: .
CDR3 protein: CASSLGGSNDEQFF
CDR3 DNA: TGCGCCAGCAGCTTAGGTGGGAGCAACGATGAGCAGTTCTTC

V gene: TRBV27
J gene: TRBJ1-6
CDR3 length: 19
clone size: few
D gene: TRBD1
CDR3 protein: CASSLSKGQGSSYNSPLHF
CDR3 DNA: TGTGCCAGCAGTTTATCGAAGGGACAGGGGAGCTCCTATAATTCACCCCTCCACTTT

V gene: TRBV15
J gene: TRBJ2-3
CDR3 length: 13
clone size: .
D gene: .
CDR3 protein: CATSRRDPDTQYF
CDR3 DNA: TGTGCCACCAGTAGGAGGGACCCAGATACGCAGTATTTT

V gene: TRBV5-8
J gene: TRBJ1-5
CDR3 length: 15
clone size: .
D gene: .
CDR3 protein: CASSLWGSDNQPQHF
CDR3 DNA: TGTGCCAGCAGCTTGTGGGGGTCGGACAATCAGCCCCAGCATTTT

V gene: TRBV6-5
J gene: TRBJ1-1
CDR3 length: 11
clone size: .
D gene: .
CDR3 protein: CASSYGRASFF
CDR3 DNA: TGTGCCAGCAGTTACGGCCGCGCCTCTTTCTTT

V gene: TRBV4-1
J gene: TRBJ2-7
CDR3 length: 13
clone size: .
D gene: .
CDR3 protein: CASSQFDTYEQYF
CDR3 DNA: TGCGCCAGCAGCCAATTCGACACCTACGAGCAGTACTTC

V gene: TRBV5-1
J gene: TRBJ2-2
CDR3 length: 16
clone size: .
D gene: TRBD1
CDR3 protein: CASSLVAGGNTGELFF
CDR3 DNA: TGCGCCAGCAGCTTGGTGGCAGGGGGGAACACCGGGGAGCTGTTTTTT

V gene: TRBV27
J gene: TRBJ2-6
CDR3 length: 20
clone size: .
D gene: TRBD1
CDR3 protein: CASSSLRDRFPSSGANVLTF
CDR3 DNA: TGTGCCAGCAGTAGCCTAAGGGACAGGTTCCCTAGCTCTGGGGCCAACGTCCTGACTTTC

V gene: TRBV19
J gene: TRBJ1-5
CDR3 length: 16
clone size: .
D gene: TRBD1
CDR3 protein: CASSSSGQVINQPQHF
CDR3 DNA: TGTGCCAGTAGTAGCTCCGGACAGGTGATCAATCAGCCCCAGCATTTT

V gene: TRBV5-1
J gene: TRBJ1-1
CDR3 length: 15
clone size: .
D gene: .
CDR3 protein: CASRSQASMNTEAFF
CDR3 DNA: TGCGCCAGCCGGTCCCAGGCTAGCATGAACACTGAAGCTTTCTTT

V gene: TRBV28
J gene: TRBJ1-1
CDR3 length: 13
clone size: .
D gene: .
CDR3 protein: CASSFKGDTEAFF
CDR3 DNA: TGTGCCAGCAGTTTTAAGGGAGACACTGAAGCTTTCTTT

V gene: TRBV7-7
J gene: TRBJ2-3
CDR3 length: 13
clone size: .
D gene: .
CDR3 protein: CASSPPTGDTQYF
CDR3 DNA: TGTGCTAGCAGCCCACCGACCGGAGATACGCAGTATTTT

V gene: TRBV19
J gene: TRBJ2-6
CDR3 length: 18
clone size: once
D gene: TRBD1
CDR3 protein: CASTTTGTGGSGANVLTF
CDR3 DNA: TGTGCCAGTACCACAACCGGGACAGGGGGCTCTGGGGCCAACGTCCTGACTTTC

V gene: TRBV5-6
J gene: TRBJ2-2
CDR3 length: 12
clone size: once
D gene: .
CDR3 protein: CASSFTTGELFF
CDR3 DNA: TGTGCCAGCAGCTTTACTACCGGGGAGCTGTTTTTT

V gene: TRBV27
J gene: TRBJ2-1
CDR3 length: 15
clone size: few
D gene: TRBD2
CDR3 protein: CAIASGSSSYNEQFF
CDR3 DNA: TGTGCCATAGCTAGCGGGAGCTCCTCCTACAATGAGCAGTTCTTC

V gene: TRBV19
J gene: TRBJ2-7
CDR3 length: 13
clone size: .
D gene: TRBD2
CDR3 protein: CASSVSGSNEQYF
CDR3 DNA: TGTGCCAGTAGCGTGAGCGGGAGCAACGAGCAGTACTTC

V gene: TRBV5-5
J gene: TRBJ1-5
CDR3 length: 14
clone size: .
D gene: .
CDR3 protein: CASSLVQDNQPQHF
CDR3 DNA: TGTGCCAGCAGCTTGGTCCAGGACAATCAGCCCCAGCATTTT

V gene: TRBV6-4
J gene: TRBJ1-2
CDR3 length: 14
clone size: .
D gene: .
CDR3 protein: CASSPDTLGYGYTF
CDR3 DNA: TGTGCCAGCAGTCCAGACACGCTTGGGTATGGCTACACCTTC

V gene: TRBV10-3
J gene: TRBJ2-3
CDR3 length: 16
clone size: .
D gene: TRBD2
CDR3 protein: CAIKKAGDYRGDTQYF
CDR3 DNA: TGTGCCATCAAAAAAGCGGGAGACTATAGGGGAGATACGCAGTATTTT

V gene: TRBV13
J gene: TRBJ2-7
CDR3 length: 18
clone size: .
D gene: TRBD1
CDR3 protein: CASSTRGGTGTVEGTQYF
CDR3 DNA: TGTGCCAGCAGCACCCGAGGGGGAACCGGGACAGTCGAGGGAACGCAGTACTTC

V gene: TRBV27
J gene: TRBJ1-1
CDR3 length: 14
clone size: .
D gene: TRBD1
CDR3 protein: CATHGTGKVTEAFF
CDR3 DNA: TGTGCCACCCACGGGACAGGGAAAGTCACTGAAGCTTTCTTT

V gene: TRBV19
J gene: TRBJ2-7
CDR3 length: 20
clone size: .
D gene: TRBD1
CDR3 protein: CASSPLSLALARDSSYEQYF
CDR3 DNA: TGTGCCAGTAGTCCCCTTTCGCTTGCCCTCGCCAGGGACAGCTCCTACGAGCAGTACTTC

V gene: TRBV19
J gene: TRBJ1-6
CDR3 length: 14
clone size: .
D gene: TRBD1
CDR3 protein: CASSPRQGGSPLHF
CDR3 DNA: TGTGCCAGTAGTCCGCGACAGGGAGGCTCACCCCTCCACTTT

V gene: TRBV28
J gene: TRBJ1-3
CDR3 length: 18
clone size: .
D gene: .
CDR3 protein: CASSSIMLTGVSGNTIYF
CDR3 DNA: TGTGCCAGCAGTTCGATCATGTTGACAGGAGTCTCTGGAAACACCATATATTTT

V gene: TRBV7-3
J gene: TRBJ2-1
CDR3 length: 13
clone size: .
D gene: .
CDR3 protein: CASSFESGNEQFF
CDR3 DNA: TGTGCCAGCAGCTTCGAATCAGGGAATGAGCAGTTCTTC

V gene: TRBV14
J gene: TRBJ2-1
CDR3 length: 15
clone size: .
D gene: TRBD2
CDR3 protein: CASSPDSGRANEQFF
CDR3 DNA: TGTGCCAGCAGTCCGGACTCCGGGAGGGCCAATGAGCAGTTCTTC